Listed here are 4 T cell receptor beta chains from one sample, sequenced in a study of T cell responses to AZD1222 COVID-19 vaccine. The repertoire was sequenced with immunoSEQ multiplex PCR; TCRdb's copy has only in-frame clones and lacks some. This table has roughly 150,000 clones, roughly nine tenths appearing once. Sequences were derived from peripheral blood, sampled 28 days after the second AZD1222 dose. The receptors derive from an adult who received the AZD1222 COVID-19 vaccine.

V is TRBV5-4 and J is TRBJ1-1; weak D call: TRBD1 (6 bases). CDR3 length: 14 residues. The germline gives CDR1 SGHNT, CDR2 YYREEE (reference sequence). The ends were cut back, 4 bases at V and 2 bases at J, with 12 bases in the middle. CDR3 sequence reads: CASSPGGRNTEAFF. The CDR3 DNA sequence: TGTGCCAGCAGCCCTGGGGGGCGAAACACTGAAGCTTTCTTT.

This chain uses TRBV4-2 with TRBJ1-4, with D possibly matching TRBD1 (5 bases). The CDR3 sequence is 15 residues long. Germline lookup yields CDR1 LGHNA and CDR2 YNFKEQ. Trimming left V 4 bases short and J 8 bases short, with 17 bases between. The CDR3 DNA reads TGTGCCAGCAGCCTCCTTATTGTGGGGCGCGAAAAACTGTTTTTT. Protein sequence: CASSLLIVGREKLFF.

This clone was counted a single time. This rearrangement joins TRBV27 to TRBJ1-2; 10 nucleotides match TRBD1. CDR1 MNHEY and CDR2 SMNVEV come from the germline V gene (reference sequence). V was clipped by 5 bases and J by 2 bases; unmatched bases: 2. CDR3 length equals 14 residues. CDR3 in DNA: TGTGCCAGCAGTGCGGACAGGGGGAACTATGGCTACACCTTC. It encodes CASSADRGNYGYTF.

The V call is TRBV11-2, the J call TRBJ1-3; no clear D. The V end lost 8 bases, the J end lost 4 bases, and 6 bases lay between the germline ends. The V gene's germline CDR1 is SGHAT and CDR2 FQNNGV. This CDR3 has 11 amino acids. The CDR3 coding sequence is TGTGCCAGCTCCGAAGGAAACACCATATATTTT. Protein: CASSEGNTIYF.